The clone carrying this T cell receptor (beta chain) was seen more than once but under ten times. The CDR3 length is 13 residues. Trimming stripped 6 bases from V and 10 bases from J, with 18 bases between. CDR1 LNHDA and CDR2 SQIVND come from the germline V gene (reference sequence). This entry comes from a study of OX40 agonist ivuxolimab in advanced cancers. Some clones are missing from TCRdb's copy, which holds only in-frame ones; the method was immunoSEQ multiplex PCR. The profile shows 60,000 to 75,000 clones, about 83% of them singletons. The sequence derives from an adult with an advanced solid tumor such as melanoma, head and neck, liver or kidney cancer. The chain recombines TRBV19 with TRBJ1-2; D is undetermined. The starting material was CD4+ or CD8+ T cells sorted from blood, obtained in a trial of the OX40 agonist ivuxolimab. The CDR3 coding sequence is TGTGCCAGTAGCCCCCTGGACTATAGGACCTACACCTTC. It codes for CASSPLDYRTYTF.